The 14 T cell receptor beta chains reported below all come from one sample, sequenced in a study of radiotherapy plus CTLA-4 blockade in lung cancer. The method was immunoSEQ multiplex PCR; TCRdb's version includes in-frame clones alone and lacks a portion of them. The sample shows tens of thousands of clones, 70% to 85% of them seen only once. Sequencing used peripheral blood, obtained from a patient treated with radiotherapy plus ipilimumab. The origin of the receptors is a human donor with non-small cell lung cancer who had a partial response to radiotherapy plus ipilimumab.

The chain carries TRBV30 and TRBJ2-1, with 11 bases that match TRBD2. CDR1 and CDR2 from the germline V gene are GTSNPN and SVGIG (reference sequence). CDR3 length: 19 amino acids. With 4 bases clipped from V and 0 bases from J, the junction kept 14 bases outside the gene matches. The DNA for the CDR3 is TGTGCCTGGATTAGCGTGCTAGCGGGGGGCCTGAGCTCCTACAATGAGCAGTTCTTC. Translation gives CAWISVLAGGLSSYNEQFF.

V gene TRBV9 combines with J gene TRBJ1-2; maybe TRBD1 (6 bases). From germline, CDR1 is SGDLS and CDR2 YYNGEE. V lost 7 bases and J 2 bases, leaving 12 bases between the germline ends. This CDR3 is 13 amino acids long. Here the CDR3 reads CASGGGGNYGYTF. Written as DNA, the CDR3 is TGTGCCAGCGGAGGGGGAGGGAACTATGGCTACACCTTC.

In its sample, this clone was seen a few times. The rearrangement uses TRBV7-9 and TRBJ1-4, with TRBD1 matching over 8 bases. V lost 4 bases to trimming and J lost 7 bases; unmatched junction nucleotides: 5. Looked up from germline, CDR1 is SEHNR and CDR2 is FQNEAQ (reference sequence). This CDR3 spans 14 amino acids. CDR3 loop: CASSSGQGVEKLFF. CDR3 sequence (DNA): TGTGCCAGCAGCTCTGGACAGGGAGTTGAAAAACTGTTTTTT.

This clone was seen just once. V and J are TRBV27 and TRBJ2-1; D is undetermined. V was clipped by 3 bases and J by 6 bases, with 12 bases between them. The CDR3 consists of 14 residues. The germline V gene encodes CDR1 MNHEY and CDR2 SMNVEV (reference sequence). The CDR3 nucleotides are TGTGCCAGCAGTTTGGGCCCACCTCTCAATGAGCAGTTCTTC. Its translation is CASSLGPPLNEQFF.

The chain employs TRBV5-6 and TRBJ2-7; TRBD1 matches 9 bases. Germline assignment: CDR1 SGHDT and CDR2 YYEEEE. J was trimmed by 4 bases and V by 3 bases; bases with no gene match: 8. This CDR3 contains 15 residues. The CDR3 DNA follows: TGTGCCAGCAGCTCCGACGGGACAGGGTGGTACGAGCAGTACTTC. Protein: CASSSDGTGWYEQYF.

This clone was recorded once. The rearrangement joins TRBV5-4 to TRBJ2-1; 8 bases align to TRBD2. CDR1 SGHNT and CDR2 YYREEE come from the germline V gene (reference sequence). V dropped 3 bases and J dropped 5; count of bases not matched to a gene: 10. The length of the CDR3 is 16 residues. The CDR3 spells CASSWPQRGTHNEQFF. In DNA, the CDR3 is TGTGCCAGCAGCTGGCCCCAGCGGGGGACACACAATGAGCAGTTCTTC.

J is TRBJ1-5 and V is TRBV27; the match to TRBD1 covers 8 bases. Germline trimming cut 11 bases from V and 4 bases from J; bases unmatched to any gene: 7. The CDR3 length is 13 residues. Germline CDR1 MNHEY, CDR2 SMNVEV (reference sequence). In nucleotides, the CDR3 is TGTGCCGACCCCGGGACAGGAAATCAGCCCCAGCATTTT. This gives the protein CADPGTGNQPQHF.

The chain carries TRBV5-6 and TRBJ2-5, with D possibly matching TRBD1 (6 bases). Germline CDR1 and CDR2: SGHDT and YYEEEE. CDR3 length: 15 amino acids. Trimming shortened V by 6 bases and J by 4 bases, and 19 bases separated the two germline ends. CDR3 coding DNA: TGTGCCAGCACCCGGGACATCGGATCAGGAGAGACCCAGTACTTC. This encodes CASTRDIGSGETQYF.

V gene TRBV29-1 combines with J gene TRBJ2-7; the match to TRBD2 covers 7 bases. CDR1 SQVTM and CDR2 ANQGSEA come from the germline V gene. This CDR3 is 12 amino acids long. V shed 4 bases, J shed 7 bases, and the junction held 7 bases outside the gene matches. CDR3 protein: CSVGGGRLEQYF. The CDR3 DNA is TGCAGCGTTGGGGGGGGACGTCTTGAGCAGTACTTC.

The CDR3 region has the DNA TGTGCCAGCAGTTTTCAATCACCCGGGTCCCAAGAGACCCAGTACTTC. This translates into CASSFQSPGSQETQYF. The chain couples TRBV28 to TRBJ2-5; D remains ambiguous. Trimming took 3 bases from V and 1 from J, leaving 15 bases between them. The germline gives CDR1 MDHEN, CDR2 SYDVKM. CDR3 length equals 16 residues.

The chain is built from TRBV9 and TRBJ2-3; 8 nucleotides match TRBD2. The CDR3 runs to 15 residues. CDR1 is SGDLS and CDR2 is YYNGEE in the germline V gene. V gave up 1 base and J gave up 6 bases; unmatched junction bases: 7. CDR3 in DNA: TGTGCCAGCAGCGTATCGGGGGGGGCCCTGGATACGCAGTATTTT. Protein product: CASSVSGGALDTQYF. Filled out from reference TRBV9 and TRBJ2-3, the complete variable domain reads DSGVTQTPKHLITATGQRVTLRCSPRSGDLSVYWYQQSLDQGLQFLIQYYNGEERAKGNILERFSAQQFPDLHSELNLSSLELGDSALYFCASSVSGGALDTQYFGPGTRLTVL.

V is TRBV19 and J is TRBJ2-1; a weak D match, TRBD1 (5 bases). This CDR3 is built from 15 residues. Germline lookup yields CDR1 LNHDA and CDR2 SQIVND (reference sequence). The ends were cut back, 3 bases at V and 2 bases at J, with 11 bases in the middle. DNA for the CDR3: TGTGCCAGTAGTATGGGGCAGTATACCTACAATGAGCAGTTCTTC. It yields the protein CASSMGQYTYNEQFF.

The gene calls are TRBV27 and TRBJ2-3, with TRBD2 as a possible D gene (7 bases). CDR1 is MNHEY, CDR2 SMNVEV, per germline (reference sequence). Between the trimmed V and J ends, which lost 5 bases and 1 base, there was a span of 16 bases. CDR3 length: 16 residues. CDR3 DNA: TGTGCCAGCAGTAGGATCGGCGGGGGCCGCACAGATACGCAGTATTTT. Translating gives CASSRIGGGRTDTQYF.

The J gene is TRBJ2-7, the V gene TRBV6-5, with TRBD1 identical over 8 bases. The V and J ends lost 0 bases and 7 bases, in that order; junction bases with no gene match: 5. Per germline, CDR1 MNHEY and CDR2 SVGAGI. This CDR3 is built from 14 residues. CDR3 amino acids: CASSYSQGADEQYF. The CDR3 DNA reads TGTGCCAGCAGTTACTCGCAGGGGGCGGATGAGCAGTACTTC.